The sequence of this TCR beta chain was determined in a study of shared clonotypes between healthy human individuals. Overall study: Each donor contributed plates that comprised three CD4 naive, three CD4 memory, two CD8 naive and one CD8 memory.

The V segment lost 6 bases and the J segment 5 bases; nucleotides outside the gene matches: 10. This CDR3 region has 14 residues. Germline CDR1 and CDR2: ENHRY and SYGVKD. Produced via immunoSEQ multiplex PCR; TCRdb's table is partial and in-frame only. In the table there are 2 million to 2.5 million clones, approximately 95% of which are singletons. This TCR was sampled from a man aged 18 to 30 in good health. Some clones in this sample may be carry-over from other donors' samples. The V call is TRBV10-3, the J call TRBJ2-7, with TRBD1 matching over 7 bases. The material sequenced was naive CD4+ T cells from PBMCs. Subset denoted: CD45RA+ positively selected. The CDR3 region has the DNA TGTGCCATCAGGGGGGCCAAGGGGGCCCACGAGCAGTACTTC. This encodes CAIRGAKGAHEQYF.